This T cell receptor beta chain was retrieved from a study of blood T cell repertoires in COVID-19. Study-level background: The samples span acute and convalescent COVID-19 from the United States, Italy and Spain. Sources were T cells, B-cell-depleted T cells, or PBMCs; the material itself was cDNA or gDNA.

Authors' processing steps: Reference gene primer amplification gave estimated nucleated cell counts. The repertoire was sequenced with immunoSEQ multiplex PCR; TCRdb's copy has only in-frame clones and lacks some. The DNA gave D and trimming, while V, J and clone size come from that table. The data show 200,000 to 300,000 clones, with 80% to 85% seen just once and around 4% held by the top ten. This CDR3 has 13 residues. Germline assignment: CDR1 LNHDA and CDR2 SQIVND (reference sequence). With 3 bases clipped from V and 7 bases from J, the junction kept 5 bases outside the gene matches. The V and J genes are TRBV19 and TRBJ1-2, with 7 bases lining up with TRBD1. The sample comprised peripheral blood. The sequence came from a man aged 55 to 70 with acute or convalescent COVID-19. The CDR3 bases are TGTGCCAGTAGTATCCTCGACAGGGCTGGCTACACCTTC. Its protein is CASSILDRAGYTF.